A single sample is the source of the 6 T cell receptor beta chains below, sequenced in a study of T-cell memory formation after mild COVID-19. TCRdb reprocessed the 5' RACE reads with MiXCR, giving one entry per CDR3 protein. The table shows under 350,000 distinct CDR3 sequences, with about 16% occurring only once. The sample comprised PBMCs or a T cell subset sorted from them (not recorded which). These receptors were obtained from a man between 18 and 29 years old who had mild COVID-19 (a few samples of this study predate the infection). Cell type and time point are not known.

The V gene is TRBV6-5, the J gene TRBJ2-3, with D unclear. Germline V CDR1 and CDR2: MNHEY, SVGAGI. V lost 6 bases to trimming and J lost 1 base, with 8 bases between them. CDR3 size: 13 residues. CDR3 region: CASSDVGTDTQYF. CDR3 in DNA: TGTGCCAGCAGCGACGTGGGCACAGATACGCAGTATTTT.

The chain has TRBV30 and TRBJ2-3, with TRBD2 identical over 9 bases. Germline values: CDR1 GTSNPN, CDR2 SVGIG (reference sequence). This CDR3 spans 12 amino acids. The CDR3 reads CARTSVSRTQYF. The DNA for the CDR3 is TGTGCACGGACTAGCGTGAGTCGTACGCAGTATTTT.

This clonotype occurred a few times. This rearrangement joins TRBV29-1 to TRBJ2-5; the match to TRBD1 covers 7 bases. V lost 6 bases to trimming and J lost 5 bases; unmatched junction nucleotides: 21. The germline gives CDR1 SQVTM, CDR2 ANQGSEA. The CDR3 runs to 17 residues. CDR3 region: CSVDPPTGTDYRETQYF. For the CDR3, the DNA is TGCAGCGTCGACCCACCCACTGGGACAGACTATCGGGAGACCCAGTACTTC. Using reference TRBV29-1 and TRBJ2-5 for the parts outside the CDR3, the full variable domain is SAVISQKPSRDICQRGTSLTIQCQVDSQVTMMFWYRQQPGQSLTLIATANQGSEATYESGFVIDKFPISRPNLTFSTLTVSNMSPEDSSIYLCSVDPPTGTDYRETQYFGPGTRLLVL.

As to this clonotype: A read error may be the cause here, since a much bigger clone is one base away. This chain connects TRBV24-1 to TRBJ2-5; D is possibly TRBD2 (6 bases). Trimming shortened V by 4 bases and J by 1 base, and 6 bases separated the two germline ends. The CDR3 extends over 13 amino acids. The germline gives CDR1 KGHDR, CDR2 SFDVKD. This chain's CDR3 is CATSDGGQETQYF. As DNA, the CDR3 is TGTGCCACCAGTGACGGGGGCCAAGAGACCCAGTACTTC.

This CDR3 is CASSSGQFNQPQHF. The CDR3 nucleotides read TGTGCCAGCAGTTCGGGACAATTCAATCAGCCCCAGCATTTT. The V call is TRBV6-5, the J call TRBJ1-5, with D possibly being TRBD1 (6 bases). With 4 bases removed from V and 3 bases from J, the gap between germline ends came to 10 bases. CDR1 and CDR2 (germline): MNHEY, SVGAGI. This CDR3 contains 14 residues.

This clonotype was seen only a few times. DNA of the CDR3: TGTGCCAGCAGCTTAGCAGGTGGCTACACCTTC. Protein product: CASSLAGGYTF. The chain recombines TRBV7-9 with TRBJ1-2; D uncertain. The CDR3 loop spans 11 amino acids. The germline CDR1 and CDR2 sequences are SEHNR and FQNEAQ (reference sequence). Trimming removed 0 bases from V and 7 bases from J, with 3 bases in between.